This T cell receptor beta chain was identified in a study of T-cell memory formation after mild COVID-19. Whole-study results and caveats: Pre-infection memory carried some responding clones, suggesting that cross-reactive memory joined. Chiefly within CM and EM were the contracting CD4+ clones; CD8+ ones were within EMRA. Contracting clones from day 15 to 85 had balanced CD4/CD8; later expanders favoured CD4+.

A note on this clonotype: Its antigen remains unidentified.

The authors produced TCR alpha and TCR beta cDNA libraries with sample barcodes and UMIs by 5'RACE using constant-segment primers. TCRdb passed the 5' RACE reads through MiXCR, listing each CDR3 protein once. This table has approximately 300,000 distinct CDR3 sequences, more than 15% appearing once. V lost 1 base and J lost 3; bases outside the gene matches: 6. Germline-derived CDR1 and CDR2 are DFQATT and SNEGSKA (reference sequence). CDR3 length: 14 residues. This rearrangement joins TRBV20-1 to TRBJ2-7; 7 bases line up with TRBD2. The receptor comes from a man younger than 35 who had mild COVID-19 (a few samples of this study predate the infection). Cell type and time point are not known. Sequencing was carried out using PBMCs or a T cell subset sorted from them (not recorded which). As DNA, the CDR3 is TGCAGTGCTAGAGTTGCGGGGGAGTACTACGAGCAGTACTTC. Translated, it gives CSARVAGEYYEQYF.